This is a list of T cell receptor beta chains from one sample in a study of metastatic and nonmetastatic thyroid tumors. TCRdb called clones again from the PCR reads with MiXCR. The sample has 6,000 to 8,500 clones; 27% are singletons. The sequencing input was adjacent normal tissue. The receptor source for this set is a male donor with papillary thyroid cancer or a benign thyroid nodule (not recorded which). Some clones in this sample may be carry-over from other donors' samples. CDR3s include the opening cysteine and the closing phenylalanine or tryptophan. The D gene is left open where the match is weak. Clone size is stated in some rows and not others, as once, few, many or a class when expanded.

V	J	D	size	DNA	CDR3
TRBV7-6	TRBJ2-5	NA	medium-sized	TGTGCCAGCAGCTCCAGACCGGACGCCCACCAAGAGACCCAGTACTTC	CASSSRPDAHQETQYF
TRBV20-1	TRBJ1-6	TRBD1	medium-sized	TGCAGTGCTAGAGATGGTATCGTGGGGACAGGAGGTGGTTCACCCCTCCACTTT	CSARDGIVGTGGGSPLHF
TRBV28	TRBJ1-4	NA	NA	TGTGCCAGCAGTGAAGAGGGCTTTGAAAAACTGTTTTTT	CASSEEGFEKLFF
TRBV6-1	TRBJ1-1	NA	large	TGTGCCAGCAGTGACAGGGAGAACACTGAAGCTTTCTTT	CASSDRENTEAFF
TRBV6-1	TRBJ1-3	NA	few	TGTGCCAGCAGGCAGGGCTCTGGAAACACCATATATTTT	CASRQGSGNTIYF
TRBV24-1	TRBJ2-7	NA	medium-sized	TGTGCCACCAGTGATCAAGCAGGGATAAAAGAGTACTTC	CATSDQAGIKEYF
TRBV5-4	TRBJ2-2	NA	many	TGTGCCAGCAGCTTGAACACCGGGGAGCTGTTTTTT	CASSLNTGELFF
TRBV27	TRBJ2-5	NA	many	TGTGCCAGCGGGCTAGAGAAAGAGACCCAGTACTTC	CASGLEKETQYF
TRBV20-1	TRBJ1-3	NA	medium-sized	TGCAGTGCTAGTACGATCTGGGGGCGAGACTCTGGAAACACCATATATTTT	CSASTIWGRDSGNTIYF
TRBV11-1	TRBJ1-2	NA	NA	TGTGCCAGCAGCTTAGCCCCCCACTATGGCTACACCTTC	CASSLAPHYGYTF
TRBV2	TRBJ2-2	NA	NA	TGTGCCAGCAGCGAGAGGACCCAGACCGGGGAGCTGTTTTTT	CASSERTQTGELFF
TRBV29-1	TRBJ1-2	TRBD1	NA	TGCAGCGTTGAAACAGGGGGGCCCTATGGCTACACCTTC	CSVETGGPYGYTF
TRBV10-1	TRBJ1-3	TRBD1	NA	TGCGCCAGCAAGAGGGAAGGACAGGGGGCGTCCGGAAACACCATATATTTT	CASKREGQGASGNTIYF
TRBV2	TRBJ2-7	TRBD2	NA	TGTGCCAGCAGTGGACAGACTAGCGGGGCCGCGTTCTACTACGAGCAGTGCTTC	CASSGQTSGAAFYYEQCF
TRBV7-8	TRBJ2-5	NA	once	TGTGCCAGCAGAACCTCCAGGGCGGGCCGGTACCAAGAGACCCAGTACTTC	CASRTSRAGRYQETQYF
TRBV5-6	TRBJ2-5	TRBD2	NA	TGTGCCAGCAGGGACATGGGACTAGCGGGGAGTGAGACCCAGTACTTC	CASRDMGLAGSETQYF
TRBV6-1	TRBJ1-4	TRBD1	few	TGTGCCAGCAGTGAAGGGGGAGGGGGCGGTGAAAACCTGTTTTTT	CASSEGGGGGENLFF
TRBV7-2	TRBJ2-1	TRBD2	medium-sized	TGTGCCAGCGGACTAGGTGTTTACAATGAGCAGTTCTTC	CASGLGVYNEQFF
TRBV11-2	TRBJ2-7	TRBD1	NA	TGTGCCAGCAGCTTAGGTCCCCTGGGGACAGGGGCCACCTACGAGCAGTACTTC	CASSLGPLGTGATYEQYF
TRBV5-4	TRBJ1-1	NA	NA	TGTGCCAGCAGCCCGGGGATTAAGGACACTGAAGCTTTCTTT	CASSPGIKDTEAFF
TRBV7-9	TRBJ2-1	TRBD2	NA	TGTGCCAGCAGCTTCGGCCCGGGACTAGGTTACAATGAGCAGTTCTTC	CASSFGPGLGYNEQFF
TRBV11-2	TRBJ2-7	TRBD2	few	TGTGCCAGCAGCTCTTCTAGCGGGATAAACTCCTACGAGCAGTACTTC	CASSSSSGINSYEQYF
TRBV20-1	TRBJ2-1	NA	NA	TGCAGTGCTAGAGATGATTTTGGCGCTAGCCTCTACAATGAGCAGTTCTTC	CSARDDFGASLYNEQFF
TRBV12-5	TRBJ1-2	TRBD1	medium-sized	TGTGCTAGTGGTCCGGACAGGGATGGCTACACCTTC	CASGPDRDGYTF
TRBV24-1	TRBJ2-5	NA	large	TGTGCCACCAGTCGGAGTCCGGAGGAGACCCAGTACTTC	CATSRSPEETQYF
TRBV10-3	TRBJ2-2	NA	NA	TGTGCCATCAGTGTTTCAGAAGGAGGGGGCACCGGGGAGCTGTTTTTT	CAISVSEGGGTGELFF
TRBV3-1	TRBJ2-7	TRBD1	few	TGTGCCAGCAGCCTTCGGGACAGAACCTACGAGCAGTACTTC	CASSLRDRTYEQYF
TRBV18	TRBJ2-1	TRBD2	NA	TGTGCCAGCTCGATGAGGGAGGGCCGGCGGTTCTTC	CASSMREGRRFF
TRBV11-2	TRBJ2-3	NA	NA	TGTGCCAGCAGCTCATCCAACGTGGGAAGGGCAGATACGCAGTATTTT	CASSSSNVGRADTQYF
TRBV6-2/TRBV6-3	TRBJ2-1	NA	medium-sized	TGTGCCAGCAGACCACCGGTACACATAAGGAATGAGCAGTTCTTC	CASRPPVHIRNEQFF
TRBV4-1	TRBJ2-7	TRBD2	many	TGCGCCAGCAGCCAGACAGCCGGGACTAGCTACGAGCAGTACTTC	CASSQTAGTSYEQYF
TRBV20-1	TRBJ2-7	NA	NA	TGCAGTGCTAGAGGAACCTACGAGCAGTACTTC	CSARGTYEQYF
TRBV27	TRBJ1-6	NA	NA	TGTGCCAGCAGTTTCTACAGGTATAATTCACCCCTCCACTTT	CASSFYRYNSPLHF
TRBV6-6	TRBJ1-1	NA	few	TGTGCCAGCAGTTACCTGTATAACACTGAAGCTTTCTTT	CASSYLYNTEAFF
TRBV6-1	TRBJ2-1	TRBD2	many	TGTGCCAGCAGTGAAAACAGCCTCCGGGCAACTAGCGGGAATGAGCAGTTCTTC	CASSENSLRATSGNEQFF
TRBV6-1	TRBJ2-7	NA	NA	TGTGCCAGAAGGACCCCGGGACAATCCTACGATCAGTACTTC	CARRTPGQSYDQYF
TRBV27	TRBJ2-7	NA	many	TGTGCCAGCAAGAGGAGTGGGACATCCCCCCTCGAGCAGTACTTC	CASKRSGTSPLEQYF
TRBV20-1	TRBJ1-4	NA	NA	TGCAGTGCTAGTGGCGAAGGGTCCGTTTGGCAAAAACTGTTTTTT	CSASGEGSVWQKLFF
TRBV19	TRBJ2-5	TRBD2	NA	TGTGCCAATAGTACTGGCTTACTAGCGGGGGAAGAGACCCAGTACTTC	CANSTGLLAGEETQYF
TRBV11-3	TRBJ2-7	TRBD1	NA	TGTGCCAGCAGCCCCGGGACAGGGCCCTACGAGCAGTACTTC	CASSPGTGPYEQYF
TRBV7-2	TRBJ2-5	TRBD1	NA	TGTGCCAGCAGCTCCTCCCGGACAGGGGGTGAGACCCAGTACTTC	CASSSSRTGGETQYF